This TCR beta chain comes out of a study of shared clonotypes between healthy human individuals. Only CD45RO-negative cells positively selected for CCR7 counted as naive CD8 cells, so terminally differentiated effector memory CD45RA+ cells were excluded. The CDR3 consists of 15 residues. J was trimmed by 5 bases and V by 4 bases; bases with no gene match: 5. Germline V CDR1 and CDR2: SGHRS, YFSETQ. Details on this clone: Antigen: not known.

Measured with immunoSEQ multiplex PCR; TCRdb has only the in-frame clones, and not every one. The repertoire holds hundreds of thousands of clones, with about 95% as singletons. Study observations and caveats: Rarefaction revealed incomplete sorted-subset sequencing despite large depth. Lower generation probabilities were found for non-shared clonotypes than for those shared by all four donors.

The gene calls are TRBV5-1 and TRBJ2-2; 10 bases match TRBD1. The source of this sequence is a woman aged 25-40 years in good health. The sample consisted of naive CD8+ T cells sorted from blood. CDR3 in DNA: TGCGCCAGCAGCCCGTGGACAGGGGGAACCGGGGAGCTGTTTTTT. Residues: CASSPWTGGTGELFF.